The 5 T cell receptor beta chains given below trace back to one sample, sequenced in a study of T cells after yellow fever vaccination. TCRdb recomputed calls from the 5' RACE reads with MiXCR, one row per CDR3 protein. Among 110,000 to 150,000 distinct CDR3 sequences listed, less than 8.5% were seen once. Here the sequenced sample was CD4+ T cells sorted from PBMCs, taken 10 days after the yellow fever booster vaccination. The receptors here all came from a man aged 30-40 years who received the YFV17D yellow fever vaccine.

The table lists this clonotype with many counts. The chain is built from TRBV20-1 and TRBJ2-7, with TRBD1 matching over 7 bases. The junction had 4 bases not matched to a gene; V was cut back by 7 bases and J by 1 base. In germline, CDR1 is DFQATT, CDR2 SNEGSKA (reference sequence). The CDR3 is 12 residues long. The CDR3, as DNA: TGCAGTGTGACAGGGCTTTCCTACGAGCAGTACTTC. It specifies CSVTGLSYEQYF.

In its sample, this clonotype was seen a few times. The chain recombines TRBV5-1 with TRBJ2-7; 8 positions match TRBD2. V trimming: 5 bases; J trimming: 4 bases; junction bases outside the gene matches: 8. Germline V gene sequence: CDR1 SGHRS, CDR2 YFSETQ. The CDR3 contains 14 residues. The CDR3 sequence: CASRESGSLYEQYF. The DNA of the CDR3 is TGCGCCAGCAGGGAGAGCGGGAGTCTTTACGAGCAGTACTTC.

This clonotype was seen ten or more times. V gene TRBV18 combines with J gene TRBJ2-1, with D maybe TRBD2 (6 bases). This CDR3 is built from 20 residues. Per germline, CDR1 KGHSH and CDR2 LQKENI. Deletions cut 5 bases from V and 5 bases from J, with 31 bases between. CDR3 DNA: TGTGCCAGCTCATCCTACATGAAACCGGGACTCACCTTGGGGCACAATGAGCAGTTCTTC. Encoded protein: CASSSYMKPGLTLGHNEQFF.

This clonotype occurred many times. This sequence joins TRBV4-2 and TRBJ1-4, with 8 bases fitting TRBD1. The V gene's germline CDR1 is LGHNA and CDR2 YNFKEQ. This CDR3 is 17 amino acids long. V lost 4 bases and J lost 7; bases outside the gene matches: 14. The CDR3 is CASSPGRQGNAGEKLFF. The CDR3 region has the DNA TGTGCCAGCAGCCCGGGAAGACAGGGGAACGCCGGTGAAAAACTGTTTTTT.

The sample holds many counts of this clonotype. This chain joins TRBV4-2 and TRBJ2-1, with 11 bases that match TRBD2. Trimming at V came to 3 bases and at J to 8 bases, leaving 12 bases not matched to a gene. This CDR3 has 17 amino acids. Germline CDR1 LGHNA, CDR2 YNFKEQ. In DNA, the CDR3 is TGTGCCAGCAGCCAGCCAGCCGGGACTAGCGGTATTGATGAGCAGTTCTTC. This sequence encodes CASSQPAGTSGIDEQFF.